The rows below give T cell receptor beta chains drawn from one sample of a study of blood T cell repertoires in COVID-19. Sequencing was performed with immunoSEQ multiplex PCR; in TCRdb, only in-frame clones are kept and a portion is missing. Of roughly 120,000 clones listed, around 80% are singletons. Source material: peripheral blood. These receptors were obtained from a man between 65 and 80 years old with acute or convalescent COVID-19. CDR3s include the opening cysteine and the closing phenylalanine or tryptophan. The order of the fields is clone size, J gene, V gene, D gene, CDR3 protein, CDR3 DNA. D genes are given only for firm matches. Clone size, where shown, is once, few, many, or a class for clones that have expanded.

>-|TRBJ2-7|TRBV25-1|-
CASSDPEGGVYEQYF
TGTGCCAGCAGTGACCCCGAGGGGGGGGTTTACGAGCAGTACTTC
>-|TRBJ1-5|TRBV7-2|TRBD1
CASSLAWRGRGSQPQHF
TGTGCCAGCAGCTTAGCGTGGAGGGGGCGAGGTTCTCAGCCCCAGCATTTT
>-|TRBJ2-2|TRBV24-1|TRBD1
CATSDLGRGSNTGELFF
TGTGCCACCAGTGATTTAGGCAGGGGGAGTAACACCGGGGAGCTGTTTTTT
>-|TRBJ2-3|TRBV9|-
CASSVAAGQRTDTQYF
TGTGCCAGCAGCGTAGCTGCCGGACAGCGCACAGATACGCAGTATTTT
>-|TRBJ2-5|TRBV4-1|TRBD2
CASSHGLAGDFQETQYF
TGCGCCAGCAGCCACGGACTAGCGGGGGATTTTCAAGAGACCCAGTACTTC
>-|TRBJ2-5|TRBV3-1/TRBV3-2|-
CASSQGGEPVETQYF
TGTGCCAGCAGCCAAGGGGGCGAACCTGTGGAGACCCAGTACTTC
>-|TRBJ1-4|TRBV6-1|-
CASSEGGGNEKLFF
TGTGCCAGCAGTGAAGGAGGAGGTAATGAAAAACTGTTTTTT
>-|TRBJ2-2|TRBV7-3|TRBD1
CASSPTGAATGELFF
TGTGCCAGCAGCCCGACAGGGGCGGCCACCGGGGAGCTGTTTTTT
>-|TRBJ2-1|TRBV5-6|-
CASSRDRARRFF
TGTGCCAGCAGCCGAGACAGAGCACGAAGGTTCTTC
>-|TRBJ1-4|TRBV5-8|-
CASSFQHEVGELFF
TGTGCCAGCAGCTTTCAGCACGAGGTCGGGGAACTGTTTTTT
>-|TRBJ1-1|TRBV28|-
CASGFHNTATFF
TGTGCCAGCGGTTTCCATAACACCGCAACTTTCTTT
>-|TRBJ1-3|TRBV6-5|TRBD1
CASSLTGGGNTIYF
TGTGCCAGCAGTTTGACAGGGGGAGGAAACACCATATATTTT
>-|TRBJ1-3|TRBV28|-
CASSFTLGAGSGNTIYF
TGTGCCAGCAGTTTTACTCTGGGGGCAGGCTCTGGAAACACCATATATTTT
>-|TRBJ2-6|TRBV4-2|TRBD2
CASKQAGGGSGANVLTF
TGTGCCAGCAAACAAGCGGGGGGAGGATCTGGGGCCAACGTCCTGACTTTC
>-|TRBJ1-5|TRBV7-8|TRBD1
CASSLVGRGARLSNQPQHF
TGTGCCAGCAGCTTAGTAGGCAGGGGGGCCCGCCTTAGCAATCAGCCCCAGCATTTT
>-|TRBJ2-2|TRBV3-1/TRBV3-2|-
CASSQVVGAGELFF
TGTGCCAGCAGCCAAGTCGTAGGGGCCGGGGAGCTGTTTTTT
>-|TRBJ2-7|TRBV6-1|-
CASSEVPVTYEQYF
TGTGCCAGCAGTGAAGTCCCCGTTACCTACGAGCAGTACTTC
>-|TRBJ2-1|TRBV2|TRBD2
CASSTSGGGYNEQFF
TGTGCCAGCAGCACTAGCGGGGGGGGGTATAATGAGCAGTTCTTC
>-|TRBJ1-1|TRBV3-1/TRBV3-2|TRBD1
CASSQVGTGDEAFF
TGTGCCAGCAGCCAAGTCGGGACAGGGGATGAAGCTTTCTTT
>-|TRBJ1-5|TRBV2|TRBD1
CASQRTGGAQPQHF
TGTGCCAGCCAACGGACAGGGGGCGCGCAGCCCCAGCATTTT
>-|TRBJ1-2|TRBV5-1|TRBD1
CASSLNPTDRGERYGYTF
TGCGCCAGCAGCTTGAACCCAACGGACAGGGGGGAACGGTATGGCTACACCTTC
>-|TRBJ1-3|TRBV27|-
CASSLRGAGGNTIYF
TGTGCCAGCAGTTTACGGGGGGCAGGGGGAAACACCATATATTTT
>-|TRBJ1-6|TRBV5-4|-
CASSKALTGGGYNSPLHF
TGTGCCAGCAGCAAGGCCTTGACGGGCGGGGGATATAATTCACCCCTCCACTTT
>-|TRBJ2-7|TRBV6-5|-
CARQGQSYEQYF
TGTGCCAGGCAGGGGCAGTCCTACGAGCAGTACTTC
>-|TRBJ2-3|TRBV15|TRBD1
CATSRGTGGNTDTQYF
TGTGCCACCAGCAGAGGGACAGGGGGCAACACAGATACGCAGTATTTT
>-|TRBJ1-1|TRBV27|TRBD1
CASTPRQGAGAEAFF
TGTGCCAGCACTCCTAGACAGGGGGCTGGAGCTGAAGCTTTCTTT
>-|TRBJ2-1|TRBV2|-
CASSTDRIYNEQFF
TGTGCCAGCAGTACGGACAGAATCTACAATGAGCAGTTCTTC
>-|TRBJ2-3|TRBV9|-
CASSVDSWADTQYF
TGTGCCAGCAGCGTAGACAGTTGGGCAGATACGCAGTATTTT
>once|TRBJ1-1|TRBV29-1|-
CSVGGTGGTEAFF
TGCAGCGTCGGAGGGACGGGCGGCACTGAAGCTTTCTTT
>-|TRBJ2-2|TRBV19|TRBD2
CASRSGGTNTGELFF
TGTGCCAGTAGAAGCGGGGGGACAAACACCGGGGAGCTGTTTTTT
>-|TRBJ1-1|TRBV7-9|TRBD1
CASSEGQGYEAFF
TGTGCCAGCAGCGAGGGACAGGGGTATGAAGCTTTCTTT
>-|TRBJ1-1|TRBV27|TRBD1
CASSMGQATEAFF
TGTGCCAGCAGTATGGGACAGGCTACCGAAGCTTTCTTT
>-|TRBJ1-5|TRBV7-2|TRBD1
CASSEQNRGLNQPQHF
TGTGCCAGCAGCGAGCAAAACAGGGGCTTAAATCAGCCCCAGCATTTT
>-|TRBJ1-6|TRBV28|-
CASSSSGLSYNSPLHF
TGTGCCAGTTCCTCTAGCGGCTTGTCCTATAATTCACCCCTCCACTTT
>-|TRBJ1-2|TRBV18|TRBD1
CASWGQGAFGYTF
TGTGCCAGCTGGGGACAGGGGGCTTTCGGCTACACCTTC
>-|TRBJ1-3|TRBV5-5|-
CASSHPSTSGNTIYF
TGTGCCAGCAGCCACCCATCTACCTCTGGAAACACCATATATTTT
>-|TRBJ1-6|TRBV30|-
CAWSVTDDRLGSPLHF
TGTGCCTGGAGTGTGACGGACGACAGGCTTGGTTCACCCCTCCACTTT
>-|TRBJ1-3|TRBV19|-
CASSRADSGNTIYF
TGTGCCAGTAGTAGGGCCGACTCTGGAAACACCATATATTTT
>few|TRBJ2-2|TRBV10-1|TRBD1
CAINRDRAYTGELFF
TGCGCCATCAACCGGGACAGGGCATACACCGGGGAGCTGTTTTTT
>-|TRBJ2-1|TRBV5-1|TRBD2
CASSTRAGGQGEQFF
TGCGCCAGCAGCACGAGAGCGGGGGGGCAAGGCGAGCAGTTCTTC
>-|TRBJ1-3|TRBV6-5|-
CAIETGSSGNTIYF
TGTGCCATAGAGACAGGTAGCTCTGGAAACACCATATATTTT
>once|TRBJ2-7|TRBV5-8|-
CASSSVGQGLYEQYF
TGTGCCAGCAGCTCGGTAGGGCAGGGCCTCTACGAGCAGTACTTC
>few|TRBJ1-1|TRBV9|-
CASSPSIGTYTEAFF
TGTGCCAGCAGCCCTAGTATAGGGACTTACACTGAAGCTTTCTTT
>-|TRBJ1-6|TRBV19|TRBD1
CASSIGQGEHSPGSLHF
TGTGCCAGTAGTATTGGACAGGGGGAACATTCACCCGGGTCCCTCCACTTT
>-|TRBJ2-2|TRBV6-4|TRBD1
CASSEETGHAGELFF
TGTGCCAGCAGTGAGGAGACAGGGCATGCCGGGGAGCTGTTTTTT
>once|TRBJ2-5|TRBV7-2|TRBD2
CASSSGVLRGAGETQYF
TGTGCCAGCAGCTCCGGTGTCCTGCGGGGGGCGGGAGAGACCCAGTACTTC
>-|TRBJ2-7|TRBV6-5|TRBD1
CASSDRGDEQYF
TGTGCCAGCAGCGACAGGGGGGACGAGCAGTACTTC